A single sample is the source of the 26 T cell receptor beta chains below, sequenced in a study of cytomegalovirus exposure and HLA in healthy donors (dated by TCRdb to about 2017). Receptor amplification or capture employed the immunoSEQ multiplex PCR assay. For the multiplex PCR, a mixture combining 60 forward primers for TCR Vbeta segments and 13 reverse primers for TCR Jbeta segments was used. TCRdb obtained this table from immuneACCESS and retained in-frame rearrangements with V and J assigned. These tables miss some clones; where compared with another copy, unresolved V genes account for less than half of the shortfall, and the remainder is unexplained. The sample table shows 100,000 to 150,000 clones, and roughly 80% are seen once. 1% to 1.5% of the sample is taken by the ten largest. The specimen sequenced was PBMCs. The receptors were gathered from a boy younger than 18 in good health and CMV-seronegative.

This chain uses TRBV4-3 with TRBJ2-3; D not certain. The germline V gene has CDR1 LGHNA and CDR2 YSLEER. This CDR3 is 14 amino acids long. Trimming removed 0 bases at V and 0 bases at J, with 4 bases between. The CDR3 loop is CASSQDGSTDTQYF. The DNA of the CDR3 is TGCGCCAGCAGCCAAGACGGGAGCACAGATACGCAGTATTTT.

The CDR3 nucleotides are TGTGCCTGGAGTGGCGGGTCAACGAACACTGAAGCTTTCTTT. Translated: CAWSGGSTNTEAFF. The rearrangement links TRBV30 to TRBJ1-1; D uncertain. The germline CDR1 and CDR2 sequences are GTSNPN and SVGIG (reference sequence). The CDR3 length is 14 residues. The ends were cut back, 1 base at V and 1 base at J, with 10 bases in the middle.

This clone was seen once. The chain has TRBV11-3 and TRBJ2-1; weak D call: TRBD2 (6 bases). Between the trimmed V and J ends, which lost 1 base and 10 bases, there was a span of 14 bases. This CDR3 has 14 amino acids. From germline, CDR1 is SGHNT and CDR2 YENEEA. CDR3: CASSLVARDGEQFF. CDR3 in DNA: TGTGCCAGCAGCTTAGTGGCGCGGGATGGGGAGCAGTTCTTC.

J is TRBJ1-4 and V is TRBV5-5; D unclear. Per the germline V gene, CDR1 is SGHKS and CDR2 is YYEKEE (reference sequence). V was pared by 0 bases and J by 6 bases, with 6 bases between. The CDR3 runs to 13 residues. CDR3 coding DNA: TGTGCCAGCAGCTTGGCCGGGGATGAAAAACTGTTTTTT. It is translated as CASSLAGDEKLFF.

V and J are TRBV5-4 and TRBJ2-7; 8 bases are a match to TRBD2. V trimming: 4 bases; J trimming: 1 base; junction bases outside the gene matches: 4. Germline V lookup: CDR1 SGHNT, CDR2 YYREEE (reference sequence). The CDR3 spans 14 residues. DNA for the CDR3: TGTGCCAGCAGCGCCGGACTAGCATCCTACGAGCAGTACTTC. Translation: CASSAGLASYEQYF.

The chain couples TRBV14 to TRBJ1-1; possibly TRBD1 for D (6 bases). Germline V CDR1 and CDR2: SGHDN, FVKESK. V was pared by 1 base and J by 3 bases, with 15 bases between. The CDR3 spans 16 residues. The CDR3 loop reads CASSQVAGGKDTEAFF. The CDR3 nucleotides read TGTGCCAGCAGCCAAGTTGCGGGGGGCAAAGACACTGAAGCTTTCTTT.

Of note for this clone: The sample has other DNA sequences that encode this CDR3 too. J is TRBJ2-1 and V is TRBV6-5; a weak D match, TRBD1 (5 bases). The CDR3 length is 14 residues. CDR1 and CDR2 (germline): MNHEY, SVGAGI. The germline V and J ends were trimmed by 0 bases and 3 bases, with 6 bases remaining between them. CDR3 protein: CASSYSDSYNEQFF. The DNA for the CDR3 is TGTGCCAGCAGTTACTCAGACAGCTACAATGAGCAGTTCTTC.

This clone was detected a few times. CDR3 nucleotide sequence: TGTGCCAGCAGCTTTCGGCTGTGCGACAGGGTGAAGGAAAAACTGTTTTTT. Its translation is CASSFRLCDRVKEKLFF. The chain combines TRBV12-1 with TRBJ1-4; no DNA check was done on the table's D call, TRBD1. TRBV12-1 is deemed a pseudogene. The CDR3 runs 17 residues.

The V and J genes are TRBV4-1 and TRBJ2-7; 8 bases map to TRBD2. Germline CDR1 reads MGHRA; CDR2 reads YSYEKL. V lost 3 bases, J lost 1 base, and 8 bases stayed unmatched. CDR3 size: 16 residues. As DNA, the CDR3 is TGCGCCAGCAGCCAGGCGGGGGCGGGGGGATCCTACGAGCAGTACTTC. This encodes CASSQAGAGGSYEQYF.

This chain connects TRBV5-1 to TRBJ2-5; D unresolved. Germline lookup yields CDR1 SGHRS and CDR2 YFSETQ. CDR3 length: 13 residues. Trimming removed 5 bases from V and 2 bases from J, with 10 bases in between. CDR3 residues: CASRLFGQETQYF. CDR3 nucleotide sequence: TGCGCCAGCAGGTTATTCGGGCAAGAGACCCAGTACTTC.

This clone was observed a few times. The chain links TRBV2 to TRBJ1-5; TRBD1 matches 8 bases. Germline V gene data show CDR1 as SNHLY and CDR2 as FYNNEI. The junction had 9 bases not matched to a gene; V was cut back by 6 bases and J by 11 bases. The CDR3 sequence is 13 residues long. The DNA for the CDR3 is TGTGCCAGCAGGGGACAGGCTTCGGGGGCCCAGCATTTT. It specifies CASRGQASGAQHF.

V and J are TRBV7-2 and TRBJ1-3, with D perhaps TRBD1 (5 bases). Trimming took off 3 bases at V and 4 bases at J, with 16 bases between the two ends. CDR3 length equals 16 residues. Germline V gives CDR1 SGHTA, CDR2 FQGNSA. The CDR3 sequence: CASSFSSGDYGNTIYF. CDR3 DNA sequence: TGTGCCAGCAGCTTTTCGTCCGGGGACTACGGAAACACCATATATTTT.

This chain uses TRBV7-9 with TRBJ2-2, with TRBD2 matching 9 bases. This CDR3 comprises 15 residues. V was clipped by 5 bases and J by 7 bases; unmatched bases: 8. Germline V gene sequence: CDR1 SEHNR, CDR2 FQNEAQ (reference sequence). DNA for the CDR3: TGTGCCAGCAGCGGGGTTAGCGGGAGCTACGGGGAGCTGTTTTTT. Its protein is CASSGVSGSYGELFF.

The gene calls are TRBV5-1 and TRBJ2-2; 11 bases are shared with TRBD2. Germline CDR1 SGHRS, CDR2 YFSETQ. The CDR3 has 15 residues. Unmatched junction bases numbered 3, after V lost 4 bases and J lost 4 bases. The CDR3 DNA sequence: TGCGCCAGCAGCCCGGGACTAGCGGCCACCGGGGAGCTGTTTTTT. Translation: CASSPGLAATGELFF.

The chain joins TRBV4-2 to TRBJ2-1; D perhaps matches TRBD2 (6 bases). Deletions cut 2 bases from V and 0 bases from J, with 11 bases between. The CDR3 spans 16 residues. CDR1 is LGHNA, CDR2 YNFKEQ, per germline. CDR3 DNA sequence: TGTGCCAGCAGCCAACAACGGGGGAACTCCTACAATGAGCAGTTCTTC. This codes for CASSQQRGNSYNEQFF.

The chain recombines TRBV19 with TRBJ2-5, with D perhaps TRBD2 (6 bases). There are 13 residues in the CDR3. Germline V CDR1 and CDR2: LNHDA, SQIVND (reference sequence). Trimming cost V 3 bases and J 4 bases, with 9 bases left between them. DNA of the CDR3: TGTGCCAGTAGTATGGTTAGCGGAGAGACCCAGTACTTC. Amino acid sequence: CASSMVSGETQYF. Full variable domain (outside the CDR3, taken from reference TRBV19 and TRBJ2-5): DGGITQSPKYLFRKEGQNVTLSCEQNLNHDAMYWYRQDPGQGLRLIYYSQIVNDFQKGDIAEGYSVSREKKESFPLTVTSAQKNPTAFYLCASSMVSGETQYFGPGTRLLVL.

The V call is TRBV5-4, the J call TRBJ2-2; D is perhaps TRBD1 (5 bases). This CDR3 spans 15 amino acids. The V gene's germline CDR1 is SGHNT and CDR2 YYREEE (reference sequence). With 1 base removed from V and 4 bases from J, the gap between germline ends came to 11 bases. CDR3 residues: CASSLKGISTGELFF. The CDR3 DNA follows: TGTGCCAGCAGCTTGAAGGGGATTAGCACCGGGGAGCTGTTTTTT.

The chain combines TRBV4-2 with TRBJ2-2; TRBD1 matches 8 bases. CDR1 LGHNA and CDR2 YNFKEQ come from the germline V gene. V was clipped by 1 base and J by 6 bases; unmatched bases: 10. The CDR3 covers 17 residues. CDR3 nucleotide sequence: TGTGCCAGCAGCCAAGCAGTCAGGACAGGGTTCCCCGGGGAGCTGTTTTTT. Translated, it gives CASSQAVRTGFPGELFF.

J is TRBJ1-5 and V is TRBV19, with D perhaps TRBD1 (5 bases). Germline CDR1 and CDR2: LNHDA and SQIVND (reference sequence). The V end lost 5 bases, the J end lost 9 bases, and 11 bases lay between the germline ends. This CDR3 has 12 residues. For the CDR3, the DNA is TGTGCCAGTAGTTGGCCGGGGGGGCCCCAGCATTTT. Amino acids: CASSWPGGPQHF.

The chain joins TRBV19 to TRBJ1-5; TRBD1 matches at 7 bases. Germline V gene lookup returns CDR1 LNHDA and CDR2 SQIVND (reference sequence). The CDR3 is made up of 15 amino acids. V lost 1 base, J lost 3 bases, and 3 bases stayed unmatched. The CDR3 nucleotides are TGTGCCAGTAGTATAGGGGACAGATCCAATCAGCCCCAGCATTTT. This codes for CASSIGDRSNQPQHF.

This chain connects TRBV5-4 to TRBJ1-1; TRBD1 is a possible D gene (5 bases). Deletions cut 4 bases from V and 4 bases from J, with 14 bases between. This CDR3 has 14 residues. Per the germline V gene, CDR1 is SGHNT and CDR2 is YYREEE (reference sequence). For the CDR3, the DNA is TGTGCCAGCAGCGGGCTAGGGGTGGGCACTGAAGCTTTCTTT. Translation gives CASSGLGVGTEAFF.

The chain combines TRBV18 with TRBJ2-1; TRBD1 aligns across 9 bases. Germline V CDR1 and CDR2: KGHSH, LQKENI. The CDR3 is made up of 17 amino acids. V lost 0 bases, J lost 5 bases, and 8 bases stayed unmatched. This CDR3 reads CASSPPKGQGNHNEQFF. The CDR3 DNA reads TGTGCCAGCTCACCACCTAAGGGACAGGGCAATCACAATGAGCAGTTCTTC.

The gene calls are TRBV2 and TRBJ1-2; 10 nucleotides line up with TRBD1. The germline gives CDR1 SNHLY, CDR2 FYNNEI. V lost 5 bases to trimming and J lost 3 bases; unmatched junction nucleotides: 6. The CDR3 runs 15 residues. The CDR3 reads CASSSDRGRYYGYTF. The CDR3 nucleotides read TGTGCCAGCAGTTCTGACAGGGGGCGATACTATGGCTACACCTTC.

This clone was counted a few times. This sequence joins TRBV9 and TRBJ2-5; 15 bases align to TRBD2. Germline lookup yields CDR1 SGDLS and CDR2 YYNGEE. This CDR3 spans 16 amino acids. V shed 3 bases and J 5 bases; nucleotides not matched to a gene: 5. CDR3 amino acids: CASSGTSGRAGETQYF. The CDR3 DNA reads TGTGCCAGCAGCGGGACTAGCGGGAGGGCCGGGGAGACCCAGTACTTC.

The gene calls are TRBV7-8 and TRBJ2-1, with 8 positions matching TRBD2. In germline, CDR1 is SGHVS, CDR2 FQNEAQ. J lost 3 bases, V lost 3 bases, and 10 bases had no gene match. The CDR3 runs to 17 residues. The CDR3 reads CASSFEAGATHYNEQFF. The DNA of the CDR3 is TGTGCCAGCAGCTTCGAAGCGGGGGCAACACACTACAATGAGCAGTTCTTC.

The gene calls are TRBV5-6 and TRBJ2-7; a weak D match, TRBD1 (6 bases). Between the trimmed V and J ends, which lost 2 bases and 0 bases, there was a span of 12 bases. The CDR3 is made up of 15 amino acids. Germline V gene sequence: CDR1 SGHDT, CDR2 YYEEEE. The CDR3 region is CASSFAGDNSYEQYF. CDR3 nucleotides: TGTGCCAGCAGCTTTGCAGGGGATAACTCCTACGAGCAGTACTTC.